This T cell receptor (beta chain) was identified during a study of cytomegalovirus exposure and HLA in healthy donors. Study-level findings and limits: Productive status was seen about 90% or about 30% of the time for most TCR beta V segments in an earlier analysis. For most TCR sequences rarity was the rule, although some public TCRs occurred in many donors.

About this clone itself: Antigen: not known.

Donors showed nominal health when sampled, although they likely had unrecorded immune exposures. The CDR3 has 17 residues. V was cut by 0 bases and J by 3 bases, with 18 bases left in between. Germline V gives CDR1 MGHRA, CDR2 YSYEKL. PCR used 60 Vbeta primers and 13 Jbeta primers. Sequencing was performed with immunoSEQ multiplex PCR; in TCRdb, only in-frame clones are kept and a portion is missing. Of about 100,000 clones in the sample, about four fifths were seen once. Sequencing was performed on PBMCs. The chain has TRBV4-1 and TRBJ2-7; weak D call: TRBD2 (6 bases). The TCR was taken from a female donor in good health and CMV-seropositive. The CDR3 sequence: CASSQEGAGPRSYEQYF. In DNA form, the CDR3 reads TGCGCCAGCAGCCAAGAAGGAGCGGGTCCAAGGAGCTACGAGCAGTACTTC.